This T cell receptor (beta chain) was profiled in a study of shared clonotypes between healthy human individuals. Across the study: The study drew on two women and three men aged 18 to 49 as donors. Findings and limits, study-wide: Generally, estimated richness proved larger in naive subsets than it did in memory subsets. Non-shared clonotypes showed lower generation probabilities than clonotypes common to all four donors.

Of note for this clone: Its target is unknown.

The method was immunoSEQ multiplex PCR; TCRdb's version includes in-frame clones alone and lacks a portion of them. The data hold a few million clones, with around 90% observed a single time. From germline, CDR1 is SGHDN and CDR2 FVKESK. V lost 0 bases to trimming and J lost 7 bases; unmatched junction nucleotides: 8. CDR3 length: 17 amino acids. The TCR sequence derives from a young man in good health. Some clones in this sample may be carry-over from other donors' samples. The sample was naive CD4+ T cells from PBMCs. Indicated subset: CD45RA+ positively selected. The genes are TRBV14 and TRBJ1-5; 11 bases fit TRBD1. Here the CDR3 DNA reads TGTGCCAGCAGCCAAGACGTTGGGGGACAGGGGGAACAGCCCCAGCATTTT. Translation: CASSQDVGGQGEQPQHF.